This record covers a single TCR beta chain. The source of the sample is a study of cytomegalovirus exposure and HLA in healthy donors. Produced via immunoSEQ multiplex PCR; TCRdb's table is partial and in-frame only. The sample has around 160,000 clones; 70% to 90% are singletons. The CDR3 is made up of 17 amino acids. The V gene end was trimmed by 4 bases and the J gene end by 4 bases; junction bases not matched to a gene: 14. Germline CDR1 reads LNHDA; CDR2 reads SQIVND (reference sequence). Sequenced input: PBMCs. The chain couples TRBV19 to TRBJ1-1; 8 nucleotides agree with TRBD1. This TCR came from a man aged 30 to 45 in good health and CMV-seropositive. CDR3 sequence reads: CASSTLRTGLRSTEAFF. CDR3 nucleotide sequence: TGTGCCAGTAGTACCCTAAGGACAGGGTTGAGGAGCACTGAAGCTTTCTTT.